This T cell receptor beta chain was recovered during a study of Ad26.COV2.S vaccination and SARS-CoV-2 variants. About the study: COV1001, an Ad26.COV2.S trial, supplied this vaccine-arm donor. Doses of Ad26.COV2.S were injected into muscle once or twice, 56 days apart.

Germline assignment: CDR1 MNHEY and CDR2 SVGAGI. The trim removed 6 bases at V and 7 bases at J, leaving 6 bases unmatched. The CDR3 extends over 13 amino acids. Documented treatment: around 19 received Ad26.COV2.S at low or high dose, single or two shots; several received placebo; per-sample allocation not given. Following the first vaccine or placebo injection, samples were taken on day 63. This clone was seen only once. Only in-frame clones appear in the TCRdb table, and some are missing; sequencing was by immunoSEQ multiplex PCR. Seen here are 320,000 or so clones, roughly 88% observed once, and the top ten hold over 5%.

The sample consisted of peripheral blood, taken in a trial of Ad26.COV2.S vaccine versus placebo. The chain employs TRBV6-5 and TRBJ1-2; 9 bases align to TRBD1. The receptor was derived from a person aged 18-65 years who received the Ad26.COV2.S COVID-19 vaccine or a placebo. Here the CDR3 DNA reads TGTGCCAGCAGCGACAGGGGGGCTGGTGGCTACACCTTC. Protein product: CASSDRGAGGYTF.